This TCR beta chain came from a study of post-analysis software for immune sequencing data (dated by TCRdb to between 2014 and 2016). About the full investigation: Relapsing-remitting, secondary progressive and progressive-relapsing multiple sclerosis were recorded as disease courses, and subtype annotation was lacking for some patients. The multiple sclerosis patient repertoires were compared with 10 to 12 previously published healthy control repertoires from donors aged about 6 to 28 years. A subset of samples was prepared in parallel using single-end sample barcoding, then pooled and co-amplified after Illumina adapter ligation. Overall study results and their limits: The control group was slightly older than the multiple sclerosis patient group. Direct clustering with F measure revealed strong co-clustering of samples prepared in the same batch, which led to a batch-effect correction. About 5 TRBV segments, including TRBV5-6, TRBV5-1 and TRBV20-1, were significantly more frequent in patients than controls. Significantly lower normalized Chao1 diversity was found in multiple sclerosis patients than in controls, suggesting substantial peripheral T-cell clonal expansion.

This clonotype has more than one count but fewer than ten. The antigen it recognizes is unknown. The record has no base qualities; no much larger clone is one base away. To demonstrate the VDJtools post-analysis software, TCR beta repertoires were profiled from the peripheral blood of more than ten young patients with multiple sclerosis. The multiple sclerosis patients were children and adolescents ranging in age from roughly 6 to 15 years. The CDR3 sequence holds 13 residues, the cysteine and phenylalanine included. The kept DNA is CDR3 alone, 39 bases in frame from the first base. CDR1 MNHNS and CDR2 SASEGT were looked up in the germline V gene. V and J lose 3 bases and 13 bases, and a span of 16 bases separates them. Library prep was done by PCR. The sequencer was an Illumina HiSeq 2500. Unique molecular identifiers were incorporated into TCR beta cDNA libraries to reduce PCR and sequencing biases. Per 1 to 10 million input T cells, approximately 500,000 cDNA molecules were obtained, such that each molecule approximated one T cell. The same protocol used for the earlier healthy control dataset was applied to prepare and sequence the patient libraries. Samples belonging to the same batch were prepared together, multiplexed and sequenced on a shared HiSeq lane. As for how the authors treated the data: Raw barcoded reads were processed with MIGEC, and single-read molecular identifier groups were discarded before consensus assembly and CDR3 extraction. Clonotype tables were post-analysed with VDJtools, normalizing diversity by down-sampling all datasets to the smallest sample size. To correct batch-related cross-sample contamination, repertoire overlap clustering matched CDR3 amino acid sequences but not nucleotide sequences. The raw public reads went through TCRdb reprocessing: fastp at Q25, MiXCR clone calling, in-frame beta chains kept. Identical CDR3 protein sequences are pooled into one entry, listed with their most common genes and DNA. TCRdb's processing, not the study's, gives the V and J calls here. Within this sample are more than 500,000 distinct CDR3 sequences, with approximately 34% of them counted one time only. The top ten clonotypes cover around 6.1% of the sample.

The sample taken for sequencing was blood. The receptor comes from a girl aged 2-17 years with multiple sclerosis. The sequence is built from TRBV6-1 and TRBJ2-1; TRBD1 is a weak D gene call, 5 bases matching. The nucleotide sequence reads as follows: TGTGCCAGCAGTGACAGGAAGGGGCAGCTCCAGTTCTTC. Its amino acids are CASSDRKGQLQFF.